Only one count was recorded for the clone carrying this TCR beta chain. This entry belongs to a study of control samples from healthy donors and cancer patients. Sequenced by immunoSEQ multiplex PCR; TCRdb stores in-frame clones only, minus some. The sample holds more than 80,000 clones, over 90% seen once. Input material: blood. This TCR was sampled from a man between 18 and 35 years old in good health.

Here the CDR3 DNA reads TGCAGCGTTACCACGACTTACCCGAGGCACAATGAGCAGTTCTTC. This translates into CSVTTTYPRHNEQFF. This chain uses TRBV29-1 with TRBJ2-1; D uncertain. Trimming left V 5 bases short and J 5 bases short, with 19 bases between. From germline, CDR1 is SQVTM and CDR2 ANQGSEA. The CDR3 is 15 amino acids.